This TCR beta chain was documented in a study of OX40 agonist ivuxolimab in advanced cancers. Study results and caveats: CD8+ T cells were the subset that, on average, had more expanded clones than CD4+.

With baseline, cycle 4 day 1, and cycle 7 day 1 as timepoints, blood was sampled. A word on this clone: Its matching antigen is unknown.

Clones were read by immunoSEQ multiplex PCR, and TCRdb kept only the in-frame ones, dropping some. The table shows roughly 50,000 clones, with around 90% occurring only once. Germline V CDR1 and CDR2: MNHEY, SVGAGI. J lost 8 bases, V lost 0 bases, and 9 bases had no gene match. CDR3 length: 16 amino acids. The rearrangement links TRBV6-5 to TRBJ2-1; TRBD2 matches 8 bases. This clonotype originated in an adult with an advanced solid tumor such as melanoma, head and neck, liver or kidney cancer. The material sequenced was CD4+ or CD8+ T cells sorted from blood, taken in a trial of the OX40 agonist ivuxolimab. CDR3 nucleotides: TGTGCCAGCAGTTACTCCGGAACGGGGGGGCCTGATGAGCAGTTCTTC. Its protein is CASSYSGTGGPDEQFF.